This TCR beta chain was sequenced for a study of T-cell memory formation after mild COVID-19 (dated by TCRdb to the early 2020s). For the wider study: Most TCR sequence clusters were specific to one of the two donors. The cohort was made up of two young adult volunteers, one female and one male, who were previously healthy. T-cell clones expanding and contracting after mild COVID-19 in two donors were tracked by longitudinal TCRalpha and TCRbeta repertoire sequencing.

Ficoll-Paque density gradient centrifugation was the method used to isolate PBMCs. Cut back by 0 bases and 3 bases, the V and J ends lie 5 bases apart. Inclusive of the bounding cysteine and phenylalanine, the CDR3 is 13 residues long. Just the 39-base CDR3 DNA is kept, in frame starting at base 1. As encoded in the germline V gene, CDR1 is MGHDK while CDR2 is SYGVNS. The investigation overall reported the following: From day 15 to 85, contracting clones showed balanced CD4/CD8 phenotypes, whereas a second wave of clones that expanded from day 15 to 37 leaned towards CD4+. Contracting CD4+ clones turned up mainly in the CM and EM memory subsets, whereas EMRA was where CD8+ clones were enriched. SARS-CoV-2 specificity of the second-wave clones peaking on day 37 was not confirmed. Some responding clones were detected in pre-infection memory, suggesting pre-existing cross-reactive memory T cells joined the SARS-CoV-2 response. Only two mild cases were covered by the study, and larger cohorts that include severe cases with pre-infection samples were considered necessary.

Sequenced on an Illumina NovaSeq 6000. TCRalpha and TCRbeta cDNA libraries were built by 5'RACE with constant-segment primers, adding sample barcodes and unique molecular identifiers. Trizol reagent was used to extract RNA from every sample. Library amplification was performed in two PCR steps, and a second sample barcode and Illumina TruSeq adapters were introduced in the second step. Libraries were sequenced on an Illumina NovaSeq with 2 x 150 bp paired-end reads. For the original study's pipeline: With migec v1.2.7, reads were demultiplexed and then collapsed into UMI-guided consensus sequences. Using mixcr v2.1.11, UMI consensuses were aligned to TRA and TRB V and J templates and then assembled into clonotypes. Clonotypes were classified as expanded or contracted when called significant by both edgeR and NoisET, with noise models trained on biological replicates. For edgeR calls, a false discovery rate-adjusted p below 0.01 and a log2 fold-change threshold of 1 were applied. As an exploratory analysis of dynamics, max-normalized trajectories of the 1000 most abundant clonotypes were examined by PCA with hierarchical clustering. The CD4 or CD8 phenotype of responding clones was assigned using the separately sequenced CD4+ and CD8+ repertoires. TCRdb handled the public reads itself, with Q25 trimming in fastp and clone calling in MiXCR, and kept productive beta chains. Every CDR3 protein is listed once, alongside the most common genes and DNA of its rows. The V and J calls follow TCRdb's processing rather than the paper's. The sample table contains about 300,000 distinct CDR3 sequences; only one count was recorded for 15% to 20% of them. Jointly, the top ten make up 21% of the sample.

Concerning this clonotype: Its specific antigen is unknown. No base quality information exists; no much larger clone differs at one position.

Material for sequencing was PBMCs or a T cell subset sorted from them (not recorded which). This TCR came from a man younger than 35 who had mild COVID-19 (a few samples of this study predate the infection). The sample titles of this study are shuffled in the database, so cell type and time point are left out; the donor was told from shared clones. The V and J genes are TRBV25-1 and TRBJ2-5; the D segment could be TRBD1, given 5 matching bases. CDR3 sequence: CASSEYREETQYF. The DNA sequence follows: TGTGCCAGCAGTGAATACAGGGAAGAGACCCAGTACTTC.